The clone carrying this T cell receptor beta chain was detected a few times. The germline V gene has CDR1 MNHEY and CDR2 SVGAGI. Unmatched junction bases numbered 7, after V lost 5 bases and J lost 14 bases. This CDR3 is 13 amino acids long. The source of the sample is a study of blood T cells in healthy people across ages. Primed by a sample-barcoded 5' primer and a J-beta primer mix, a second PCR proceeded for roughly 6 to 12 cycles. MiXCR, run by TCRdb on the 5' RACE reads, gives a single entry per CDR3 protein. The data hold just over 1 million distinct CDR3 sequences, with under 45% observed a single time.

This clonotype originated in a woman aged 55-70 years in good health. Specimen: blood. This chain uses TRBV6-5 with TRBJ2-1; 12 positions agree with TRBD1. The CDR3 region is CASSASGTGGKFF. Here the CDR3 DNA reads TGTGCCAGCAGTGCCTCCGGGACAGGGGGCAAGTTCTTC.